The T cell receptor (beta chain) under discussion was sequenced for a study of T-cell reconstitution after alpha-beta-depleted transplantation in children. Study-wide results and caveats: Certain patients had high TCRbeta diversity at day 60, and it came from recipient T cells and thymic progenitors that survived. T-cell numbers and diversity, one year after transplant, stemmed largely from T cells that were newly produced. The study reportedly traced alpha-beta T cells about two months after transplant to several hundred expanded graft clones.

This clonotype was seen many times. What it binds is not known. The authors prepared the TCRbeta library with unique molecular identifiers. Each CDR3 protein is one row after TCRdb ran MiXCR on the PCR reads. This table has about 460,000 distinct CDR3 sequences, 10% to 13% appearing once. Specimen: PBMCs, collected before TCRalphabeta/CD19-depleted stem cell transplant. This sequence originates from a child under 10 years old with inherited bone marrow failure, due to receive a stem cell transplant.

The CDR3: CASRPGGPYGYTF. In DNA, the CDR3 is TGTGCCAGCAGGCCCGGGGGCCCTTATGGCTACACCTTC. The V gene is TRBV28, the J gene TRBJ1-2, with D possibly matching TRBD1 (6 bases). CDR3 length: 13 residues. V gave up 6 bases and J gave up 5 bases, with 13 bases separating them. The germline gives CDR1 MDHEN, CDR2 SYDVKM.